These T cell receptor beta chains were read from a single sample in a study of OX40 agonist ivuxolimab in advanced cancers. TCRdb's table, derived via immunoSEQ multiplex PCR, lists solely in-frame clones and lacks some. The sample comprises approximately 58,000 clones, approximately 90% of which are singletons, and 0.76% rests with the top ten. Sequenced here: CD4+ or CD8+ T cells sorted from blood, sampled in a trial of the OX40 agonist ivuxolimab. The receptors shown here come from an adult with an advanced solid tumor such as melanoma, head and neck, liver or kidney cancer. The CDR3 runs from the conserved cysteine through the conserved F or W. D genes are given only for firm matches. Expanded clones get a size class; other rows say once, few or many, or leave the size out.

CASSLSLAGELETQYF	TGTGCCAGCAGCTTGTCTCTAGCGGGAGAATTGGAGACCCAGTACTTC	-	TRBV5-4	16	TRBD2	TRBJ2-5
CASSLDGGRSTEAFF	TGTGCCAGCAGCTTAGACGGGGGACGGAGCACTGAAGCTTTCTTT	-	TRBV11-1	15	-	TRBJ1-1
CASSHGGGMAQSEQYF	TGTGCCAGCAGCCATGGCGGCGGGATGGCACAGAGTGAGCAGTACTTC	-	TRBV7-3	16	-	TRBJ2-7
CASSRLAGTGVRLAKNIQYF	TGCGCCAGCAGCCGGCTGGCCGGGACAGGGGTACGCCTAGCCAAAAACATTCAGTACTTC	-	TRBV4-3	20	TRBD1	TRBJ2-4
CASSRQDSLYEQYF	TGTGCCAGCAGTAGACAGGATTCGCTCTACGAGCAGTACTTC	-	TRBV6-1	14	-	TRBJ2-7
CASSPVAGGPYEQYF	TGTGCCAGCAGCCCTGTAGCGGGAGGGCCCTACGAGCAGTACTTC	-	TRBV7-3	15	TRBD2	TRBJ2-7
CAWSPRTSGRGEQFF	TGTGCCTGGAGTCCTAGGACTAGCGGGAGGGGTGAGCAGTTCTTC	-	TRBV30	15	TRBD2	TRBJ2-1
CASCTHTDTQYF	TGTGCCAGCTGTACCCACACAGATACGCAGTATTTT	once	TRBV28	12	-	TRBJ2-3
CASSTQGNQPQHF	TGTGCCAGCAGTACCCAGGGTAATCAGCCCCAGCATTTT	-	TRBV6-1	13	-	TRBJ1-5
CASNGFGELFF	TGTGCCAGTAACGGTTTCGGGGAGCTGTTTTTT	-	TRBV19	11	-	TRBJ2-2
CASSRTDNSPLHF	TGTGCCAGCAGCAGGACAGATAATTCACCCCTCCACTTT	-	TRBV27	13	-	TRBJ1-6
CASSVASLGRVGEQFF	TGTGCCAGCAGCGTAGCGAGTCTAGGACGAGTGGGTGAGCAGTTCTTC	once	TRBV9	16	-	TRBJ2-1
CASSRNPVGGTEAFF	TGTGCCAGCAGCCGAAACCCTGTGGGGGGCACTGAAGCTTTCTTT	-	TRBV9	15	-	TRBJ1-1
CASSISGTANEKLFF	TGTGCCAGCAGCATTTCCGGGACAGCTAATGAAAAACTGTTTTTT	-	TRBV9	15	TRBD1	TRBJ1-4
CASSMGVRGTEAFF	TGTGCCAGTAGTATGGGGGTGAGGGGCACTGAAGCTTTCTTT	-	TRBV19	14	-	TRBJ1-1
CASSVARLLDTQYF	TGTGCCAGCAGCGTAGCCAGGTTATTAGATACGCAGTATTTT	-	TRBV9	14	-	TRBJ2-3
CASSLVRGTTGELFF	TGTGCCAGCAGCTTAGTACGGGGTACGACCGGGGAGCTGTTTTTT	-	TRBV7-8	15	-	TRBJ2-2
CSVRPRLASDNEQFF	TGCAGCGTCCGCCCCCGGCTAGCGTCTGACAATGAGCAGTTCTTC	few	TRBV29-1	15	-	TRBJ2-1
CASSVEGQGVGELFF	TGCGCCAGCAGTGTGGAAGGGCAGGGAGTCGGGGAGCTGTTTTTT	-	TRBV5-1	15	-	TRBJ2-2
CASSFRTVGQPQHF	TGTGCCAGCAGCTTTAGGACGGTGGGTCAGCCCCAGCATTTT	few	TRBV9	14	-	TRBJ1-5
CASSLAPGQTADEFTTNYGYTF	TGCGCCAGCAGCTTGGCTCCGGGACAGACGGCCGATGAGTTTACGACTAACTATGGCTACACCTTC	-	TRBV5-1	22	TRBD1	TRBJ1-2
CASSLGQGREKLFF	TGCGCCAGCAGCCTGGGACAGGGTAGAGAAAAACTGTTTTTT	-	TRBV4-3	14	TRBD1	TRBJ1-4
CASSLSPHMNTGELFF	TGTGCCAGCAGTTTATCGCCACACATGAACACCGGGGAGCTGTTTTTT	-	TRBV27	16	-	TRBJ2-2
CASSETSGAYNEQFF	TGCGCCAGCAGCGAAACTAGCGGGGCCTACAATGAGCAGTTCTTC	-	TRBV5-1	15	TRBD2	TRBJ2-1
CASTPRGRSNEQFF	TGTGCCAGCACGCCGCGCGGGAGGTCAAATGAGCAGTTCTTC	-	TRBV2	14	TRBD2	TRBJ2-1
CARTTGRLNTEAFF	TGTGCCAGAACGACAGGGAGGCTGAACACTGAAGCTTTCTTT	-	TRBV30	14	TRBD1	TRBJ1-1
CASSGQGLQETQYF	TGCGCCAGCAGCGGACAGGGCTTACAAGAGACCCAGTACTTC	-	TRBV5-1	14	TRBD1	TRBJ2-5
CASSLNSAGELFF	TGTGCCAGCAGCTTAAATAGTGCCGGGGAGCTGTTTTTT	-	TRBV7-3	13	-	TRBJ2-2
CASSLTGTGRQYF	TGTGCCAGCAGTTTAACCGGGACAGGGAGGCAGTACTTC	-	TRBV6-5	13	TRBD1	TRBJ2-7